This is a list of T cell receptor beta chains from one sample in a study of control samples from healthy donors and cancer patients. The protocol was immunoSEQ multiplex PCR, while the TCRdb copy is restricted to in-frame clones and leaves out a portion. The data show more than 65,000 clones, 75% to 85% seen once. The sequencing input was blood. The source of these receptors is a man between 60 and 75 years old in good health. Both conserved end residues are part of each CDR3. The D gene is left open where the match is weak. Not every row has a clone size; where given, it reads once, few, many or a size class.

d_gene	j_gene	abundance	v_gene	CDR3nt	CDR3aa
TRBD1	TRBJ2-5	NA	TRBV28	TGTGCCAGCAGTTCACCGGGACAGGGAGGCCAGACCCAGTACTTC	CASSSPGQGGQTQYF
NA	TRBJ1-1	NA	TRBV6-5	TGTGCCAGCGTCGCGGGGGCGGCTGAAGCTTTCTTT	CASVAGAAEAFF
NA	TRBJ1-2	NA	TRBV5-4	TGTGCCAGCACCTGGGGGGGAGGTTTATCTGATGGCTACACCTTC	CASTWGGGLSDGYTF
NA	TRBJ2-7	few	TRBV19	TGTGCCAGTAGTATTGTTGGGCGCGTTCGTGACGAGCAGTACTTC	CASSIVGRVRDEQYF
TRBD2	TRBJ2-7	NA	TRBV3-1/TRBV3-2	TGTGCCAGCAGCCGAGGACTAGCGGGAGTTTACGAGCAGTACTTC	CASSRGLAGVYEQYF
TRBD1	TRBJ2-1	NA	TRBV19	TGTGCCAGCTGGGACAGGGTTGATGAGCAGTTCTTC	CASWDRVDEQFF
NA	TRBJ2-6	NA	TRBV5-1	TGCGCCAGCAGCTCCCGCCCCCAGGTAACTGGGGCCAACGTCCTGACTTTC	CASSSRPQVTGANVLTF
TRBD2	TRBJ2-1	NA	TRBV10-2	TGCGCCAGCAGCCTAGCGGGCCTATACAATGAGCAGTTCTTC	CASSLAGLYNEQFF
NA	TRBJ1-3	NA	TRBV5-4	TGTGCCAGCAGCCTCGACAGTCTAGGAAACACCATATATTTT	CASSLDSLGNTIYF
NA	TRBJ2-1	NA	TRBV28	TGTGCCAGCAGTGCCGGTTACAATGAGCAGTTCTTC	CASSAGYNEQFF